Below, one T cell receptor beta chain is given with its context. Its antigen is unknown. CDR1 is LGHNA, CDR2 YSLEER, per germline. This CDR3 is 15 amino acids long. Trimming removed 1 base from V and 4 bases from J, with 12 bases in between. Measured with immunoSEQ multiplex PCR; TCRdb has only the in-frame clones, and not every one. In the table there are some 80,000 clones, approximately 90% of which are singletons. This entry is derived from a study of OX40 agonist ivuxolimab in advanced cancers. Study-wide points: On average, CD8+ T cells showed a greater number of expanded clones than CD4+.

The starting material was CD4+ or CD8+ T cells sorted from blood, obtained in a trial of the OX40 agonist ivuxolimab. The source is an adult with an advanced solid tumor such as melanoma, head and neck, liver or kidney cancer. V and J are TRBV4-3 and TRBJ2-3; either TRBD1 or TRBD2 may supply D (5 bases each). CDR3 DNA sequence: TGCGCCAGCAGCCAAGGGACACTCGGGGCAGATACGCAGTATTTT. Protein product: CASSQGTLGADTQYF.